This is a list of T cell receptor beta chains from one sample in a study of T cell repertoires in cytomegalovirus infection. TCRdb re-derived calls from the reads in MiXCR, one entry per CDR3 protein. Of around 630,000 distinct CDR3 sequences listed, roughly 24% were seen once; the top ten hold approximately 8.2%. Sequencing was carried out using CD8+ T cells from PBMCs. The receptors derive from a human donor in good health (CMV status not recorded). Some clones in this sample may be carry-over from other donors' samples. CDR3s include the opening cysteine and the closing phenylalanine or tryptophan. The D gene is left open where the match is weak. The size field is filled for only some rows; it gives once, few, many or a size class.

CDR3	DNA	size	V	D	J
CASSDALGRSEQFF	TGTGCCAGCAGTGATGCCCTAGGACGAAGTGAGCAGTTCTTC	-	TRBV6-1	-	TRBJ2-1
CASSAGTSGELFF	TGTGCCAGCAGCGCTGGGACTAGCGGGGAGCTGTTTTTT	few	TRBV5-6	TRBD2	TRBJ2-2
CSVVRGTTDTQYF	TGCAGCGTTGTTCGCGGGACCACAGATACGCAGTATTTT	few	TRBV29-1	-	TRBJ2-3
CSARTLEGPNTEAFF	TGCAGTGCTAGAACTCTGGAGGGACCGAACACTGAAGCTTTCTTT	-	TRBV20-1	-	TRBJ1-1
CASSLPGQGTDEQFF	TGTGCCAGCAGTCTACCGGGACAGGGGACCGATGAGCAGTTCTTC	many	TRBV6-2/TRBV6-3	TRBD1	TRBJ2-1
CASSRTGVNRNYGYTF	TGTGCCAGCAGTCGGACAGGGGTCAACAGGAACTATGGCTACACCTTC	many	TRBV6-1	TRBD1	TRBJ1-2
CASSPLAGASSEQFF	TGTGCCAGCAGCCCCCTAGCGGGGGCGTCAAGTGAGCAGTTCTTC	-	TRBV7-9	TRBD2	TRBJ2-1
CAISGTSGEETQYF	TGTGCCATCTCCGGGACTAGCGGAGAAGAGACCCAGTACTTC	many	TRBV10-3	TRBD2	TRBJ2-5
CSARWTGGSYNEQFF	TGCAGTGCTCGCTGGACAGGGGGCTCCTACAATGAGCAGTTCTTC	-	TRBV20-1	TRBD1	TRBJ2-1
CASSPNIGTDTDTQYF	TGTGCCAGCTCACCAAACATCGGGACAGACACAGATACGCAGTATTTT	few	TRBV18	TRBD1	TRBJ2-3
CASSPRLAAGPDTQYF	TGTGCCAGCAGCCCGCGACTAGCGGCGGGGCCAGATACGCAGTATTTT	-	TRBV7-2	TRBD2	TRBJ2-3
CASSRRGSQPQHF	TGTGCTAGCAGTAGGAGGGGGTCACAGCCCCAGCATTTT	-	TRBV28	-	TRBJ1-5
CASTRGGGYTF	TGTGCCAGCACCAGGGGGGGTGGCTACACCTTC	-	TRBV2	TRBD1	TRBJ1-2
CSVEASYEQYF	TGCAGCGTTGAGGCGTCCTACGAGCAGTACTTC	-	TRBV29-1	-	TRBJ2-7
CATSGPIQETQYF	TGTGCCACCTCGGGACCGATACAAGAGACCCAGTACTTC	-	TRBV28	-	TRBJ2-5
CASSTWDLYSGANVLTF	TGTGCCAGCAGCACCTGGGACCTCTACTCTGGGGCCAACGTCCTGACTTTC	many	TRBV7-3	-	TRBJ2-6
CSVEFASEQHF	TGCAGCGTTGAATTCGCCTCGGAACAGCATTTT	few	TRBV29-1	-	TRBJ1-5
CASSQDKEGSDTEAFF	TGCGCCAGCAGCCAAGATAAGGAGGGGTCGGACACTGAAGCTTTCTTT	few	TRBV4-1	-	TRBJ1-1
CASTGTSGGAGLLEQFF	TGTGCCAGCACCGGGACTAGCGGGGGGGCCGGACTTCTGGAGCAGTTCTTC	many	TRBV7-8	TRBD2	TRBJ2-1
CSARDLGGGSDTQYF	TGCAGTGCTAGAGATTTAGGCGGGGGGTCGGATACGCAGTATTTT	-	TRBV20-1	TRBD2	TRBJ2-3
CASSLWGWDGYTF	TGTGCCAGCAGTTTATGGGGGTGGGATGGCTACACCTTC	many	TRBV12-3/TRBV12-4	-	TRBJ1-2
CASSFTGTKDSPLHF	TGTGCCAGCAGTTTTACCGGGACGAAAGATTCACCCCTCCACTTT	few	TRBV27	-	TRBJ1-6
CASRNRGGNTEAFF	TGTGCCAGCAGGAACAGGGGAGGGAACACTGAAGCTTTCTTT	many	TRBV6-5	TRBD1	TRBJ1-1
CASSLPLHRGIDEQFF	TGTGCCAGCAGCTTACCCCTCCACAGGGGGATTGATGAGCAGTTCTTC	-	TRBV7-9	TRBD1	TRBJ2-1
CASTEGETQYF	TGTGCCAGCACGGAGGGAGAGACCCAGTACTTC	few	TRBV6-5	-	TRBJ2-5
CSARSSWDSNQPQHF	TGCAGTGCTAGATCCTCCTGGGATAGCAATCAGCCCCAGCATTTT	-	TRBV20-1	-	TRBJ1-5
CASSLYGGGADTQYF	TGTGCCAGCAGCTTATATGGGGGGGGTGCAGATACGCAGTATTTT	many	TRBV7-2	TRBD2	TRBJ2-3
CASSYRHQETQYF	TGTGCCAGCAGTTACAGACATCAAGAGACCCAGTACTTC	-	TRBV6-6	-	TRBJ2-5
CASRLAGTYEQYF	TGTGCCAGCAGACTAGCGGGGACCTACGAGCAGTACTTC	few	TRBV14	TRBD2	TRBJ2-7
CANSLIDLSSYNEQFF	TGTGCCAACAGCCTTATCGACCTTTCCTCCTACAATGAGCAGTTCTTC	-	TRBV5-5	-	TRBJ2-1
CSARNCLAGGPNTQYF	TGCAGTGCTAGGAACTGCCTAGCGGGGGGACCCAATACGCAGTATTTT	once	TRBV20-1	TRBD2	TRBJ2-3
CASSQRGVYTDTQYF	TGTGCCAGCAGCCAGCGGGGAGTGTACACAGATACGCAGTATTTT	many	TRBV7-2	TRBD2	TRBJ2-3
CASGFRGQGGTGELFF	TGTGCTAGTGGTTTCCGTGGACAGGGGGGCACCGGGGAGCTGTTTTTT	-	TRBV12-5	TRBD1	TRBJ2-2
CASSYKGFGEKLFF	TGTGCCAGCAGTTACAAGGGCTTCGGCGAAAAACTGTTTTTT	many	TRBV6-6	-	TRBJ1-4
CASSPDSYNYGYTF	TGTGCCAGCAGCCCCGACAGTTATAACTATGGCTACACCTTC	many	TRBV7-2	-	TRBJ1-2
CANSYSSTGSFTEAFF	TGTGCCAACAGTTACTCCTCGACAGGATCTTTCACTGAAGCTTTCTTT	-	TRBV6-6	-	TRBJ1-1
CASSALAGANTDTQYF	TGTGCCAGCAGCGCACTAGCGGGGGCCAACACAGATACGCAGTATTTT	many	TRBV7-9	TRBD2	TRBJ2-3
CASSLRLGHNEQFF	TGTGCCAGCAGCTTAAGGCTGGGCCATAATGAGCAGTTCTTC	many	TRBV7-8	-	TRBJ2-1
CASSQEEGAQPQHF	TGCGCCAGCAGCCAAGAGGAAGGGGCTCAGCCCCAGCATTTT	few	TRBV4-3	-	TRBJ1-5
CASWAGPWGFSSYEQYF	TGTGCCAGCTGGGCAGGCCCCTGGGGCTTTAGCTCCTACGAGCAGTACTTC	-	TRBV12-3/TRBV12-4	-	TRBJ2-7
CSVDGPDEDTQYF	TGCAGCGTTGATGGGCCCGATGAGGATACGCAGTATTTT	-	TRBV29-1	-	TRBJ2-3
CASSSPSNMGNEQFF	TGTGCCAGCAGCTCACCGTCAAATATGGGAAATGAGCAGTTCTTC	-	TRBV11-2	-	TRBJ2-1
CASSFYSANVLTF	TGTGCCAGCAGCTTTTATTCCGCCAACGTCCTGACTTTC	-	TRBV7-9	-	TRBJ2-6
CANSFGRHGYTF	TGTGCCAACAGTTTCGGCAGACATGGCTACACCTTC	-	TRBV12-3/TRBV12-4	-	TRBJ1-2
CASSLANGEGNTIYF	TGTGCCAGCAGCTTAGCGAATGGGGAAGGAAACACCATATATTTT	many	TRBV7-2	-	TRBJ1-3
CSAPLGGYTF	TGCAGTGCTCCCTTAGGAGGCTACACCTTC	once	TRBV20-1	-	TRBJ1-2
CASSSVGTGGGVEKLFF	TGTGCCAGCAGTTCTGTAGGGACAGGGGGAGGGGTTGAAAAACTGTTTTTT	few	TRBV28	TRBD1	TRBJ1-4
CASSQGKYQETQYF	TGTGCCAGCAGCCAAGGAAAGTACCAAGAGACCCAGTACTTC	few	TRBV14	-	TRBJ2-5
CASSYSGLAGHPDSTDTQYF	TGTGCCAGCAGTTACTCGGGTCTAGCGGGGCACCCTGATAGCACAGATACGCAGTATTTT	-	TRBV6-2/TRBV6-3	TRBD2	TRBJ2-3
CASSPVRDGKMNTEAFF	TGTGCCAGCAGCCCAGTTCGGGACGGAAAAATGAACACTGAAGCTTTCTTT	many	TRBV7-6	-	TRBJ1-1
CASSLADSGGISYNEQFF	TGTGCCAGCAGCTTAGCGGACAGCGGGGGGATCTCCTACAATGAGCAGTTCTTC	-	TRBV7-9	TRBD2	TRBJ2-1
CASEEGNYGYTF	TGTGCCAGCGAAGAGGGGAACTATGGCTACACCTTC	-	TRBV2	-	TRBJ1-2
CASSSPRVDTQYF	TGTGCCAGCAGTTCCCCCCGGGTGGATACGCAGTATTTT	few	TRBV27	-	TRBJ2-3